This T cell receptor (beta chain) was found in a study of T cell responses to AZD1222 COVID-19 vaccine. The CDR3 contains 15 residues. Germline CDR1 SNHLY, CDR2 FYNNEI. Trimming removed 3 bases from V and 1 base from J, with 10 bases in between. The protocol was immunoSEQ multiplex PCR, while the TCRdb copy is restricted to in-frame clones and leaves out a portion. Of more than 150,000 clones in the sample, 85% to 90% are singletons; the top ten hold 5% to 7%. The sequence derives from an adult in good health. The input for sequencing was peripheral blood, taken on day 0 of AZD1222 vaccination. This chain joins TRBV2 and TRBJ1-5; tentatively, D is TRBD1 (5 bases). DNA of the CDR3: TGTGCCAGCAGTGATTCGGGACCGAGCAATCAGCCCCAGCATTTT. This encodes CASSDSGPSNQPQHF.